The clone carrying this T cell receptor (beta chain) was detected many times. The data are from a study of identical twins. From the 5' RACE reads, TCRdb called clonotypes with MiXCR, one entry per CDR3 protein. This table has 1.5 million to 2 million distinct CDR3 sequences, about 30% appearing once. The sequence came from a newborn girl in good health. Sequenced material: cord blood.

Written as DNA, the CDR3 is TGTGCCAGCAGCTCCCAGGGGTCGGACTCTTACGAGCAGTACTTC. This codes for CASSSQGSDSYEQYF. The chain uses TRBV27 and TRBJ2-7; D perhaps matches TRBD1 (6 bases). Trimming pared 6 bases from V and 4 bases from J, leaving 19 bases between. Germline V gives CDR1 MNHEY, CDR2 SMNVEV (reference sequence). The CDR3 sequence is 15 residues long.